Below, 21 T cell receptor beta chains from the same sample are listed, as sequenced in a study of T cells in Graves' hyperthyroidism and ophthalmopathy. Amplified TCR beta CDR3 regions came from RNA transcripts. The HTBI primer set drove a first-round RT-PCR of the TCR CDR3. TCRdb recomputed calls from the multiplex PCR reads with MiXCR, one row per CDR3 protein. The data hold roughly 560,000 distinct CDR3 sequences, with approximately 14% observed a single time. Sequenced sample: blood. These receptors all come from a middle-aged woman with Graves' ophthalmopathy.

The sample holds a few counts of this clonotype. The chain recombines TRBV10-3 with TRBJ2-7, with D possibly called TRBD1 or TRBD2 (6 bases each). Germline CDR1 reads ENHRY; CDR2 reads SYGVKD. V was clipped by 0 bases and J by 7 bases, with 10 bases between them. The CDR3 covers 13 residues. CDR3 DNA: TGTGCCATCAGTGAGTCACGAGGGGGGGAGCAGTACTTC. Translation gives CAISESRGGEQYF.

This clonotype was recorded a few times. The genes are TRBV4-2 and TRBJ2-2; D may be TRBD2 (6 bases). The CDR3 is made up of 17 amino acids. V was clipped by 0 bases and J by 5 bases, with 16 bases between them. Germline V CDR1 and CDR2: LGHNA, YNFKEQ. CDR3 DNA sequence: TGTGCCAGCAGCCAAGAACCTAGCGCCCGAGGTACCGGGGAGCTGTTTTTT. Translating gives CASSQEPSARGTGELFF.

This clonotype was seen ten or more times. This chain uses TRBV28 with TRBJ2-1, with 14 bases identical to TRBD2. The V gene's germline CDR1 is MDHEN and CDR2 SYDVKM. V trimming: 5 bases; J trimming: 6 bases; junction bases outside the gene matches: 6. This CDR3 has 16 residues. CDR3 in amino acids: CASSTGLAGVRNEQFF. CDR3 DNA: TGTGCCAGCAGTACGGGACTAGCGGGAGTGCGCAATGAGCAGTTCTTC.

This clonotype was recorded many times. The chain carries TRBV28 and TRBJ1-1; D is unclear. Germline CDR1 MDHEN, CDR2 SYDVKM. The V and J ends lost 6 bases and 4 bases respectively, with 9 bases between them. The CDR3 consists of 12 residues. The DNA of the CDR3 is TGTGCCAGCAGCCCCTGGGCCACTGAAGCTTTCTTT. Encoded protein: CASSPWATEAFF.

This clonotype has ten or more counts. V and J are TRBV19 and TRBJ2-7; D might be TRBD1 (6 bases). The CDR3 totals 14 residues. CDR1 is LNHDA and CDR2 is SQIVND in the germline V gene (reference sequence). Trimming shortened V by 6 bases and J by 0 bases, and 12 bases separated the two germline ends. The CDR3 reads CASSHRESSYEQYF. CDR3 nucleotide sequence: TGTGCCAGTAGCCACAGGGAGAGCTCCTACGAGCAGTACTTC.

This clonotype was counted ten times or more. This chain links TRBV11-3 with TRBJ2-7; tentatively, D is TRBD1 or TRBD2 (5 bases each). The V end was cut by 6 bases, the J end by 0 bases, with 18 bases between. The germline V gene encodes CDR1 SGHNT and CDR2 YENEEA. The CDR3 consists of 16 residues. CDR3 sequence (DNA): TGTGCCAGCAGTGACTACTCACAGGCTAGCTCCTACGAGCAGTACTTC. Encoded protein: CASSDYSQASSYEQYF.

This clonotype was observed at least ten times. The chain uses TRBV28 and TRBJ2-5, with D possibly TRBD2 on 6 matching bases. Germline CDR1 is MDHEN and CDR2 is SYDVKM. The V end was cut by 5 bases, the J end by 0 bases, with 13 bases between. This CDR3 is built from 15 residues. The CDR3 DNA sequence: TGTGCCAGCAGTCCTCGCCGGGGGTACCAAGAGACCCAGTACTTC. This encodes CASSPRRGYQETQYF.

This clonotype was detected many times. The chain combines TRBV11-1 with TRBJ2-7; tentatively, D is TRBD1 or TRBD2 (5 bases each). CDR1 is SGHAT, CDR2 FQDESV, per germline (reference sequence). The CDR3 spans 14 residues. The V end was cut by 2 bases, the J end by 3 bases, with 11 bases between. CDR3 in DNA: TGTGCCAGCAGCTTATGGGACGGATTCTACGAGCAGTACTTC. This gives the protein CASSLWDGFYEQYF. The entire variable domain, with the rest obtained from reference TRBV11-1 and TRBJ2-7, is as follows: EAEVAQSPRYKITEKSQAVAFWCDPISGHATLYWYRQILGQGPELLVQFQDESVVDDSQLPKDRFSAERLKGVDSTLKIQPAELGDSAMYLCASSLWDGFYEQYFGPGTRLTVT.

This clonotype has a count of ten or more. CDR3 in DNA: TGTGCCAGCAGCCGCCGGGACAACTCCTACGAGCAGTACTTC. Its protein is CASSRRDNSYEQYF. V usage is TRBV12-3 or TRBV12-4 and J usage is TRBJ2-7; weak D call: TRBD1 (6 bases). V gave up 6 bases and J gave up 0 bases, with 12 bases separating them. The CDR3 runs to 14 residues.

The rearrangement uses TRBV29-1 and TRBJ2-5, with 10 bases matching TRBD2. Germline trimming cut 7 bases from V and 4 bases from J; bases unmatched to any gene: 9. The germline V gene encodes CDR1 SQVTM and CDR2 ANQGSEA. The CDR3 has 14 residues. Here the CDR3 reads CSAGQASGRETQYF. In DNA form, the CDR3 reads TGCAGCGCTGGGCAGGCTAGCGGGAGAGAGACCCAGTACTTC.

This clonotype was seen a handful of times. The J gene is TRBJ2-2, the V gene TRBV10-3, with TRBD1 matching over 11 bases. This CDR3 comprises 15 residues. Trimming at V came to 6 bases and at J to 5 bases, leaving 5 bases not matched to a gene. From germline, CDR1 is ENHRY and CDR2 SYGVKD. CDR3 bases: TGTGCCATCAGGATGGGACAGGGGGGAACCGGGGAGCTGTTTTTT. It yields the protein CAIRMGQGGTGELFF.

In its sample, this clonotype was seen a few times. The chain combines TRBV28 with TRBJ2-7; 14 bases are shared with TRBD2. CDR1 MDHEN and CDR2 SYDVKM come from the germline V gene. J lost 4 bases, V lost 4 bases, and 6 bases had no gene match. This CDR3 spans 16 amino acids. The CDR3 protein is CASSYSGTSGRYEQYF. CDR3 nucleotide sequence: TGTGCCAGCAGTTATTCCGGGACTAGCGGGAGATACGAGCAGTACTTC.

The chain recombines TRBV19 with TRBJ1-3; D unclear. Trimming left V 5 bases short and J 2 bases short, with 19 bases between. Germline V gene lookup returns CDR1 LNHDA and CDR2 SQIVND (reference sequence). The CDR3 spans 17 residues. Written as DNA, the CDR3 is TGTGCCAGTAGTCCCAATTTGGGAGGGTCGACTGGAAACACCATATATTTT. This gives the protein CASSPNLGGSTGNTIYF. Complete variable domain (other parts from reference TRBV19 and TRBJ1-3): DGGITQSPKYLFRKEGQNVTLSCEQNLNHDAMYWYRQDPGQGLRLIYYSQIVNDFQKGDIAEGYSVSREKKESFPLTVTSAQKNPTAFYLCASSPNLGGSTGNTIYFGEGSWLTVV.

The chain is built from TRBV9 and TRBJ2-7; D possibly corresponds to TRBD2 (6 bases). Germline-derived CDR1 and CDR2 are SGDLS and YYNGEE. The CDR3 covers 18 residues. V lost 4 bases and J lost 1, with 24 bases in between. As DNA, the CDR3 is TGTGCCAGCAGCCCCGAGGGGATTAGCGGCACCCTTTCCTACGAGCAGTACTTC. Its translation is CASSPEGISGTLSYEQYF. The full variable domain, its missing parts supplied by reference TRBV9 and TRBJ2-7, is DSGVTQTPKHLITATGQRVTLRCSPRSGDLSVYWYQQSLDQGLQFLIQYYNGEERAKGNILERFSAQQFPDLHSELNLSSLELGDSALYFCASSPEGISGTLSYEQYFGPGTRLTVT.

This clonotype has ten or more counts. The genes are TRBV7-3 and TRBJ2-2, with a weak D call TRBD1 (5 bases). The length of the CDR3 is 15 residues. V was pared by 5 bases and J by 0 bases, with 10 bases between. CDR1 and CDR2 from the germline V gene are SGHTA and FQGTGA. This chain's CDR3 is CASSIGAANTGELFF. The CDR3 coding sequence is TGTGCCAGCAGCATAGGGGCAGCGAACACCGGGGAGCTGTTTTTT.

The V gene is TRBV4-2, the J gene TRBJ2-2; no definite D call. CDR1 is LGHNA, CDR2 YNFKEQ, per germline. Trimming took 0 bases from V and 4 from J, leaving 9 bases between them. The CDR3 consists of 15 residues. CDR3 region: CASSQDTGSTGELFF. Written as DNA, the CDR3 is TGTGCCAGCAGCCAAGATACCGGATCCACCGGGGAGCTGTTTTTT.

This clonotype was seen at least ten times. This chain connects TRBV5-1 to TRBJ2-5; D ambiguous. With 5 bases removed from V and 5 bases from J, the gap between germline ends came to 10 bases. Germline CDR1 and CDR2: SGHRS and YFSETQ. CDR3 length: 12 amino acids. In DNA, the CDR3 is TGCGCCAGCAGGGACGGTGGCGAGACCCAGTACTTC. Amino acids: CASRDGGETQYF.

The table lists this clonotype with many counts. The chain employs TRBV28 and TRBJ2-7, with TRBD2 matching over 8 bases. Per the germline V gene, CDR1 is MDHEN and CDR2 is SYDVKM. J lost 5 bases, V lost 5 bases, and 11 bases had no gene match. The CDR3 loop spans 15 amino acids. The CDR3 region is CASSQRGGAWNEQYF. CDR3 DNA sequence: TGTGCCAGCAGTCAACGGGGGGGTGCTTGGAACGAGCAGTACTTC.

This clonotype was recorded many times. The chain recombines TRBV5-1 with TRBJ1-2; tentative D call: TRBD1 (5 bases). CDR3 length: 13 residues. Germline CDR1 is SGHRS and CDR2 is YFSETQ. Trimming pared 4 bases from V and 7 bases from J, leaving 14 bases between. CDR3 region: CASSPTGLSGYTF. DNA of the CDR3: TGCGCCAGCAGCCCCACAGGTCTCTCTGGCTACACCTTC. Full variable domain (outside the CDR3, taken from reference TRBV5-1 and TRBJ1-2): KAGVTQTPRYLIKTRGQQVTLSCSPISGHRSVSWYQQTPGQGLQFLFEYFSETQRNKGNFPGRFSGRQFSNSRSEMNVSTLELGDSALYLCASSPTGLSGYTFGSGTRLTVV.

Ten or more counts support this clonotype. The chain uses TRBV5-1 and TRBJ1-2; no definite D call. Deletions cut 1 base from V and 3 bases from J, with 10 bases between. The length of the CDR3 is 14 residues. From germline, CDR1 is SGHRS and CDR2 YFSETQ. In DNA form, the CDR3 reads TGCGCCAGCAGCTTGCGAGGGATCGACTATGGCTACACCTTC. Its translation: CASSLRGIDYGYTF.

CDR3 sequence reads: CASRARTGSNEQYF. CDR3 DNA: TGTGCCAGTAGGGCCCGGACAGGGTCTAACGAGCAGTACTTC. V is TRBV19 and J is TRBJ2-7; 8 bases agree with TRBD1. CDR1 and CDR2 from the germline V gene are LNHDA and SQIVND (reference sequence). This CDR3 comprises 14 residues. The V segment lost 6 bases and the J segment 5 bases; nucleotides outside the gene matches: 9.